This T cell receptor (beta chain) is drawn from a study of human T cells and chemical hapten exposure (dated by TCRdb to the early 2020s). About the study as a whole: Libraries were pooled for sequencing, and variation in per-sample TCR yields was attributed mainly to small differences in library volumes within the pool. Both TCR alpha and TCR beta chains were sequenced from each blood RNA sample. This study followed changes in the peripheral blood TCR repertoire in vivo during primary and secondary sensitization of alopecia patients to the hapten diphenylcyclopropenone (DPC).

Study-level results and caveats: After repeated subsampling, changes were observed in the strength of the expansion versus patch-test correlation and in the threshold at which the correlation became significant. The number of TCRs above 1 in 1000 frequency did not change with DPC sensitization; there was no evidence of global repertoire structure alterations.

Libraries came from 5' RACE. Data came from an Illumina MiSeq. During library preparation, unique molecular identifiers were attached to individual cDNA molecules so that TCRs could be counted quantitatively and reproducibly. Per the source publication's procedure: The median number of TCRs per sample was 95,638, ranging from about 23,224 to 690,600. The Decombinator software suite was used to annotate the V, J and CDR3 of the TCR reads. Every sample was subsampled to the same number of TCRs (28,000) for the PS versus PT1 abundance plots. TCRs were defined as expanded if absent before sensitization and observed at least eight times at the 2-week time point. Starting from the raw public reads, TCRdb applied fastp trimming at Q25, assembled clones with MiXCR and retained in-frame beta chains. Under each unique CDR3 protein, matching rows form one entry showing the most common genes and DNA. TCRdb's processing, not the authors' own work, is the source of the V and J calls. For this sample the table gives 110,000 to 150,000 distinct CDR3 sequences, of which around 4% were detected only once. Clones ranked in the top ten supply about 1.3% of the sample.

Regarding this clonotype: Its recognized antigen is unknown. No base quality values were provided; no much bigger clone lies one nucleotide off.

V was cut back by 0 bases and J by 6 bases, leaving a gap of 9 bases between them. Inclusive of the bounding cysteine and phenylalanine, the CDR3 is 15 residues long. The read is trimmed to its CDR3 DNA, 45 bases read in frame from base 1. Taken from the germline V gene, the CDR1 and CDR2 loops are LGHNA and YSLEER. Total RNA was isolated from unfractionated whole blood collected in Tempus Blood RNA tubes. As TCR sequencing controls, five healthy volunteers were used, with blood taken at day 0, 2 weeks and 6 weeks. The chain joins TRBV4-3 to TRBJ1-6; the D gene is not confidently resolved. This receptor was obtained from a female donor in good health. In nucleotides, the sequence is TGCGCCAGCAGCCAAGATCTGGGGAGTAATTCACCCCTCCACTTT. Protein translation: CASSQDLGSNSPLHF.